Listed here are 17 T cell receptor beta chains from one sample, sequenced in a study of molecular identifiers for immune sequencing clone quantification (dated 2018 in TCRdb). The protocol used for the library was PCR. TCRdb lists the instrument as Illumina HiSeq 4000. The public reads were run again by TCRdb, first through fastp at Q25 and then through MiXCR, and only productive beta chains were kept. Every CDR3 protein is listed once, alongside the most common genes and DNA of its rows. The table for this sample lists more than 450,000 distinct CDR3 sequences; about 21% of them were counted only once. The ten largest clonotypes hold approximately 0.84% of the sample. Sequences were obtained from naive CD8+ T cells from blood, with Jurkat cell RNA spiked in. The sample's cell subset or site label, in plain terms: FACS-sorted CD8+CD4-CCR7+CD45RA+ naive T cells. These receptors came from a human donor in good health. Some libraries in this study had Jurkat cell RNA spiked in.

This clonotype was observed at least ten times. The rearrangement joins TRBV5-4 to TRBJ2-3; TRBD2 is a possible D gene (5 bases). This CDR3 is 13 amino acids long. Germline CDR1 and CDR2: SGHNT and YYREEE (reference sequence). V was clipped by 5 bases and J by 1 base, with 8 bases between them. CDR3 bases: TGTGCCAGCAGGGCAGCGGGCACAGATACGCAGTATTTT. This gives the protein CASRAAGTDTQYF.

The rearrangement uses TRBV7-9 and TRBJ1-6, with D perhaps TRBD1 (5 bases). Germline V gene data show CDR1 as SEHNR and CDR2 as FQNEAQ (reference sequence). The CDR3 has 13 residues. The V end was cut by 0 bases, the J end by 14 bases, with 11 bases between. The CDR3 sequence: CASSLALGETLHF. For the CDR3, the DNA is TGTGCCAGCAGCTTAGCGTTGGGGGAGACCCTCCACTTT.

The V gene is TRBV4-3, the J gene TRBJ2-7; 12 bases line up with TRBD2. The CDR3 is made up of 16 amino acids. Germline CDR1 reads LGHNA; CDR2 reads YSLEER. V lost 0 bases to trimming and J lost 1 base; unmatched junction nucleotides: 1. In DNA, the CDR3 is TGCGCCAGCAGCCAAGAGCTAGCGGGGGGGTCCTACGAGCAGTACTTC. Translation: CASSQELAGGSYEQYF.

This clonotype was picked up one time. This may arise from a read error, as a much more abundant clone is one base away. V usage is TRBV5-6 and J usage is TRBJ1-1; 8 bases are a match to TRBD1. The germline gives CDR1 SGHDT, CDR2 YYEEEE. This CDR3 comprises 15 residues. CDR3 nucleotides: TGTGCCAGCAAAAACCCGGGACAGGCGAACGCTGAAGCTTTCTTT. This codes for CASKNPGQANAEAFF.

This clonotype has at least ten counts. The chain uses TRBV4-1 and TRBJ1-1; D is perhaps TRBD1 (5 bases). Trimming shortened V by 0 bases and J by 5 bases, and 16 bases separated the two germline ends. The germline V gene encodes CDR1 MGHRA and CDR2 YSYEKL. This CDR3 region has 16 residues. The CDR3 loop is CASSQEGGLGVTEAFF. CDR3 nucleotides: TGCGCCAGCAGCCAAGAAGGTGGTTTGGGGGTGACTGAAGCTTTCTTT.

As for this clonotype: A much larger clone differs from this one at a single base, so this may be a read error. Since the CDR3 does not end with the conserved phenylalanine or tryptophan, this likely comes from a read error. The chain employs TRBV6-2 or TRBV6-3 and TRBJ1-1; 12 bases align to TRBD1. V shed 4 bases, J shed 6 bases, and the junction held 21 bases outside the gene matches. Germline V gives CDR1 MNHEY, CDR2 SVGEGT. This CDR3 region has 20 residues. The CDR3 nucleotides read TGTGCCAGCAGTTCAATCCTTTGGACCGGGACAGGGGGCAAAATTGCTGAAGCTTTCCTT. This codes for CASSSILWTGTGGKIAEAFL.

This clonotype was counted between two and nine times. The V gene is TRBV28, the J gene TRBJ1-5; unclear D gene. The germline V gene has CDR1 MDHEN and CDR2 SYDVKM. V was cut by 8 bases and J by 7 bases, with 15 bases left in between. The CDR3 has 13 residues. The CDR3 nucleotides read TGTGCCAGCCCTTCGAGCGGGCAACAGCCCCAGCATTTT. Its protein is CASPSSGQQPQHF.

This clonotype was seen repeatedly, ten times or more. V usage is TRBV4-1 and J usage is TRBJ2-5, with D unclear. CDR1 is MGHRA and CDR2 is YSYEKL in the germline V gene. The CDR3 covers 13 residues. V lost 0 bases, J lost 1 base, and 3 bases lay in between. CDR3 in DNA: TGCGCCAGCAGCCAAGACGTCCAAGAGACCCAGTACTTC. Translation gives CASSQDVQETQYF.

This clonotype was recorded a few times. The chain has TRBV20-1 and TRBJ2-7; 8 bases are shared with TRBD2. The CDR3 loop spans 12 amino acids. The V gene end was trimmed by 3 bases and the J gene end by 5 bases; junction bases not matched to a gene: 3. CDR1 and CDR2 from the germline V gene are DFQATT and SNEGSKA (reference sequence). The CDR3 reads CSASGGANEQYF. The CDR3 coding sequence is TGCAGTGCTAGCGGGGGGGCCAACGAGCAGTACTTC.

The table lists this clonotype with a count of one. A much larger clone is a single base away; this may be a read error. This chain links TRBV29-1 with TRBJ2-2, with a tentative D call TRBD2 (5 bases). CDR1 SQVTM and CDR2 ANQGSEA come from the germline V gene. CDR3 size: 14 residues. CDR3 region: CSVDEGFNTGELLF. The CDR3 DNA follows: TGCAGCGTTGACGAAGGTTTCAACACCGGGGAGCTGCTTTTT.

As regards this clonotype: A much larger clone lies a single base off, so this may be a read error. The chain has TRBV25-1 and TRBJ1-6; 7 bases are shared with TRBD1. CDR1 MGHDK and CDR2 SYGVNS come from the germline V gene. The CDR3 length is 13 residues. For the CDR3, the DNA is TGTGTCAGCAAACAGGGGTGGAATTCACCCCTCCACTTT. Translated, it gives CVSKQGWNSPLHF.

This clonotype was detected ten times or more. The V call is TRBV5-1, the J call TRBJ2-7, with 7 positions matching TRBD2. Germline assignment: CDR1 SGHRS and CDR2 YFSETQ. V trimming: 2 bases; J trimming: 5 bases; junction bases outside the gene matches: 7. The CDR3 is 14 residues long. The CDR3 here is CASSLGGSLNEQYF. The CDR3 DNA reads as TGCGCCAGCAGCTTAGGCGGGAGTTTGAACGAGCAGTACTTC.

The chain has TRBV7-9 and TRBJ1-6; 8 nucleotides align to TRBD1. With V trimmed by 2 bases and J by 10 bases, 4 bases remained unmatched. CDR3 size: 14 residues. Germline CDR1 is SEHNR and CDR2 is FQNEAQ (reference sequence). This CDR3 is CASSLSTGESPLHF. Here the CDR3 DNA reads TGTGCCAGCAGCTTATCGACAGGGGAATCACCCCTCCACTTT.

About this clonotype: At one end, the junction sequence differs from germline, possibly due to a read error. The V call is TRBV5-6, the J call TRBJ2-7; TRBD1 or TRBD2 may be the D gene (6 bases each). The CDR3 extends over 14 amino acids. From germline, CDR1 is SGHDT and CDR2 YYEEEE. The CDR3 loop reads CASSLEWGARERYF. CDR3 DNA sequence: TGTGCCAGCAGCTTGGAGTGGGGGGCGCGAGAGCGGTACTTC. The entire variable domain, with the rest obtained from reference TRBV5-6 and TRBJ2-7, is as follows: DAGVTQSPTHLIKTRGQQVTLRCSPKSGHDTVSWYQQALGQGPQFIFQYYEEEERQRGNFPDRFSGHQFPNYSSELNVNALLLGDSALYLCASSLEWGARERYFGPGTRLTVT.

This clonotype was detected ten times or more. The chain has TRBV7-3 and TRBJ1-1, with 9 bases that match TRBD1. The V and J ends lost 5 bases and 3 bases, in that order; junction bases with no gene match: 7. CDR3 size: 15 residues. CDR1 and CDR2 from the germline V gene are SGHTA and FQGTGA. The CDR3 DNA reads as TGTGCCAGCAGCCCTGGACAGGGGAGGTACACTGAAGCTTTCTTT. Its protein is CASSPGQGRYTEAFF. Variable domain in full (rest from reference TRBV7-3 and TRBJ1-1): GAGVSQTPSNKVTEKGKYVELRCDPISGHTALYWYRQSLGQGPEFLIYFQGTGAADDSGLPNDRFFAVRPEGSVSTLKIQRTERGDSAVYLCASSPGQGRYTEAFFGQGTRLTVV.

This clonotype was counted ten times or more. The chain has TRBV2 and TRBJ1-4; D unclear. CDR1 is SNHLY and CDR2 is FYNNEI in the germline V gene. This CDR3 is 16 amino acids long. Deletions cut 5 bases from V and 0 bases from J, with 13 bases between. The CDR3 DNA reads as TGTGCCAGCAGTCCAACCAACACCGCAACTAATGAAAAACTGTTTTTT. Translating gives CASSPTNTATNEKLFF.

The table lists this clonotype with many counts. J is TRBJ1-2 and V is TRBV6-6; 7 nucleotides match TRBD1. V was clipped by 9 bases and J by 4 bases; unmatched bases: 5. Per germline, CDR1 MNHNY and CDR2 SVGAGI (reference sequence). This CDR3 is built from 12 residues. In DNA, the CDR3 is TGTGCCAGTTCGGACAGGTCCTATGGCTACACCTTC. Translating it yields CASSDRSYGYTF.